This is a list of T cell receptor beta chains from one sample in a study of identical twins. Using its own MiXCR run on the 5' RACE reads, TCRdb lists one record per CDR3 protein. The table has 350,000 to 600,000 distinct CDR3 sequences, approximately 14% seen once; the top ten hold roughly 0.56%. This same sample was also taken into another study, of yellow fever vaccine responses in identical twins.

The sample consisted of CD4+ T cells sorted from blood. The origin of the receptors is a woman aged 18-35 years in good health. The CDR3 runs from the conserved cysteine through the conserved F or W. Fields, in order: J gene, V gene, clone size, D gene, CDR3 DNA, CDR3 protein. The D gene is left open where the match is weak. Where a row states a size, it is once, few, many or the class of an expanded clone; other rows omit it.

j_call: TRBJ2-7; v_call: TRBV30; clone_size: few; d_call: -; cdr3_nt: TGTGCCTGGAGTTGGGAAGGGGTGCAGTACTTC; cdr3_aa: CAWSWEGVQYF
j_call: TRBJ1-1; v_call: TRBV19; clone_size: few; d_call: -; cdr3_nt: TGTGCCAGTAAGGTCCTGGGAAACACTGAAGCTTTCTTT; cdr3_aa: CASKVLGNTEAFF
j_call: TRBJ2-2; v_call: TRBV24-1; clone_size: -; d_call: -; cdr3_nt: TGTGCCACCAGTGATCGCCGGCTAGCGAACACCGGGGAGCTGTTTTTT; cdr3_aa: CATSDRRLANTGELFF
j_call: TRBJ1-6; v_call: TRBV15; clone_size: -; d_call: -; cdr3_nt: TGTGCCACCAGCAGAGGATGGGGCCCCAATTCACCCCTCCACTTT; cdr3_aa: CATSRGWGPNSPLHF
j_call: TRBJ2-1; v_call: TRBV3-1; clone_size: few; d_call: -; cdr3_nt: TGTGCCAGCAGCCGGACCAGCCCCAATGAGCAGTTCTTC; cdr3_aa: CASSRTSPNEQFF
j_call: TRBJ2-7; v_call: TRBV5-1; clone_size: few; d_call: -; cdr3_nt: TGCGCCAGCAGCTTGGAAACAGCGAAACCATCACTCCACTACGAGCAGTACTTC; cdr3_aa: CASSLETAKPSLHYEQYF
j_call: TRBJ2-3; v_call: TRBV12-3/TRBV12-4; clone_size: many; d_call: -; cdr3_nt: TGTGCCAGCACCCTTCCCAGCGGGTATACGCAGTATTTT; cdr3_aa: CASTLPSGYTQYF
j_call: TRBJ2-3; v_call: TRBV12-3/TRBV12-4; clone_size: many; d_call: -; cdr3_nt: TGTGCCAGCAGTTTAGGTCCAACTGGGGCCACAGATACGCAGTATTTT; cdr3_aa: CASSLGPTGATDTQYF
j_call: TRBJ2-1; v_call: TRBV27; clone_size: -; d_call: -; cdr3_nt: TGTGCCAGCAGTCCCACCCCCCTAGATTACAATGAGCAGTTCTTC; cdr3_aa: CASSPTPLDYNEQFF
j_call: TRBJ2-7; v_call: TRBV27; clone_size: few; d_call: TRBD2; cdr3_nt: TGTGCCAGCAGGAGACCTTCTAGCGGGGCCAGCTCCTACGAGCAGTACTTC; cdr3_aa: CASRRPSSGASSYEQYF
j_call: TRBJ2-5; v_call: TRBV5-1; clone_size: -; d_call: -; cdr3_nt: TGCGCCAGCAGGGAGATCGGGACCCAGTACTTC; cdr3_aa: CASREIGTQYF
j_call: TRBJ2-3; v_call: TRBV15; clone_size: few; d_call: -; cdr3_nt: TGTGCCACCAGCAGAGTCGGAATAACAGATACGCAGTATTTT; cdr3_aa: CATSRVGITDTQYF
j_call: TRBJ2-3; v_call: TRBV27; clone_size: -; d_call: -; cdr3_nt: TGTGCCAGCAGTTCTCAGGGTAGGAGCACAGATACGCAGTATTTT; cdr3_aa: CASSSQGRSTDTQYF
j_call: TRBJ2-7; v_call: TRBV4-1; clone_size: -; d_call: TRBD1; cdr3_nt: TGCGCCAGCAGCCATATTCCGGGACAGAGGGCCTACGAGCAGTACTTC; cdr3_aa: CASSHIPGQRAYEQYF
j_call: TRBJ2-6; v_call: TRBV14; clone_size: -; d_call: -; cdr3_nt: TGTGCCAGCAGCCGCGGGATTCAGGGTTACTCTGGGGCCAACGTCCTGACTTTC; cdr3_aa: CASSRGIQGYSGANVLTF
j_call: TRBJ2-3; v_call: TRBV12-3/TRBV12-4; clone_size: many; d_call: -; cdr3_nt: TGTGCCAGCAGTCCTCGCACAGCCAGCACAGATACGCAGTATTTT; cdr3_aa: CASSPRTASTDTQYF
j_call: TRBJ2-2; v_call: TRBV7-9; clone_size: few; d_call: -; cdr3_nt: TGTGCCAGCAGCTTCGGCAGGGTGAGCACCGGGGAGCTGTTTTTT; cdr3_aa: CASSFGRVSTGELFF
j_call: TRBJ1-2; v_call: TRBV4-1; clone_size: few; d_call: -; cdr3_nt: TGCGCCAGCAGCCAAGATGCAGGGTTCACCTATGGCTACACCTTC; cdr3_aa: CASSQDAGFTYGYTF
j_call: TRBJ2-2; v_call: TRBV11-2; clone_size: few; d_call: -; cdr3_nt: TGTGCCAGCAGCCTTTACCTTAACACCGGGGAGCTGTTTTTT; cdr3_aa: CASSLYLNTGELFF
j_call: TRBJ2-1; v_call: TRBV9; clone_size: -; d_call: -; cdr3_nt: TGTGCCAGCAGCGTCAGGGGGGAGCCCTACAATGAGCAGTTCTTC; cdr3_aa: CASSVRGEPYNEQFF
j_call: TRBJ2-3; v_call: TRBV18; clone_size: -; d_call: TRBD2; cdr3_nt: TGTGCCAGCTCACCACTGGATAGCGGGGTAGATACGCAGTATTTT; cdr3_aa: CASSPLDSGVDTQYF
j_call: TRBJ2-5; v_call: TRBV12-3/TRBV12-4; clone_size: many; d_call: TRBD1; cdr3_nt: TGTGCCAGCAGTCCGTTGGGACAGGGAAAAGAGACCCAGTACTTC; cdr3_aa: CASSPLGQGKETQYF
j_call: TRBJ2-3; v_call: TRBV19; clone_size: few; d_call: -; cdr3_nt: TGTGCCAGTAGTATAGGAAGAGGTAGCGGTTTCACAGATACGCAGTATTTT; cdr3_aa: CASSIGRGSGFTDTQYF
j_call: TRBJ1-2; v_call: TRBV20-1; clone_size: -; d_call: -; cdr3_nt: TGCAGTGCTAGAGATGCCGGTGAGGGGGTTTATGGCTACACCTTC; cdr3_aa: CSARDAGEGVYGYTF
j_call: TRBJ1-4; v_call: TRBV7-9; clone_size: few; d_call: -; cdr3_nt: TGTGCCAGCAGCTCCGGGGGCAGTCATTGGGAAAAACTGTTTTTT; cdr3_aa: CASSSGGSHWEKLFF
j_call: TRBJ2-2; v_call: TRBV4-2; clone_size: few; d_call: -; cdr3_nt: TGTGCCAGCAGCCAAGATTTTTCGAGGGCGAACACCGGGGAGCTGTTTTTT; cdr3_aa: CASSQDFSRANTGELFF
j_call: TRBJ1-1; v_call: TRBV11-1; clone_size: -; d_call: -; cdr3_nt: TGTGCCAGCAGCTTAGGGGGCAAGGTCTCTGAAGCTTTCTTT; cdr3_aa: CASSLGGKVSEAFF
j_call: TRBJ1-2; v_call: TRBV5-1; clone_size: -; d_call: -; cdr3_nt: TGCGCCAGCAGCAGATCCCCTGACGACAGACCAAAAATTGGCTACACCTTC; cdr3_aa: CASSRSPDDRPKIGYTF
j_call: TRBJ2-5; v_call: TRBV20-1; clone_size: -; d_call: TRBD2; cdr3_nt: TGCAGTGCTAGGCTGGTAGCGGGGGGGCAGGGGACCCAGTACTTC; cdr3_aa: CSARLVAGGQGTQYF
j_call: TRBJ2-5; v_call: TRBV9; clone_size: few; d_call: TRBD2; cdr3_nt: TGTGCCAGCAGCGTAATCGCGGGAGCAGAGACCCAGTACTTC; cdr3_aa: CASSVIAGAETQYF
j_call: TRBJ2-1; v_call: TRBV7-3; clone_size: -; d_call: -; cdr3_nt: TGTGCCAGCAGCAACCCACCAATGGGCAACAATGAGCAGCTCTTC; cdr3_aa: CASSNPPMGNNEQLF
j_call: TRBJ2-7; v_call: TRBV6-5; clone_size: -; d_call: -; cdr3_nt: TGTGCCAGCAGTTACTCGACTCCCGGAGTCTACGAGCAGTACTTC; cdr3_aa: CASSYSTPGVYEQYF
j_call: TRBJ2-1; v_call: TRBV18; clone_size: few; d_call: TRBD1; cdr3_nt: TGTGCCAGCTCACCCCCGGGACAGGGGGCGTACAATGAGCAGTTCTTC; cdr3_aa: CASSPPGQGAYNEQFF
j_call: TRBJ1-1; v_call: TRBV3-1; clone_size: -; d_call: TRBD1; cdr3_nt: TGTGCCAGCAGCCAAGTGGGCAGGGGGGGGTTTGAAGCTTTCTTT; cdr3_aa: CASSQVGRGGFEAFF
j_call: TRBJ2-5; v_call: TRBV20-1; clone_size: -; d_call: -; cdr3_nt: TGCAGTGCTACTATGAGGTGGATCCAAGAGACCCAGTACTTC; cdr3_aa: CSATMRWIQETQYF
j_call: TRBJ1-6; v_call: TRBV20-1; clone_size: few; d_call: -; cdr3_nt: TGCAGTGCTCGTCCAGCGGGGAGAGATAATTCACCCCTCCACTTT; cdr3_aa: CSARPAGRDNSPLHF